This passage covers 18 T cell receptor beta chains from one sample sequenced in a study of blood T cells in healthy people across ages. It was with a sample-barcoded 5' primer and a J-beta primer mix that a second PCR of roughly 7 to 12 cycles was run. In TCRdb, the 5' RACE reads were re-called with MiXCR into one record per CDR3 protein. The sample includes 700,000 to 900,000 distinct CDR3 sequences, roughly 24% of them seen just once. This sample was also put to use in a study of T cells of mothers and their children.

Sequencing was carried out using blood. The source of these receptors is a boy aged 5-17 years in good health.

This clonotype occurred a few times. V and J are TRBV4-1 and TRBJ1-2; 7 bases are a match to TRBD1. This CDR3 comprises 16 residues. The junction had 11 bases not matched to a gene; V was cut back by 0 bases and J by 7 bases. The germline gives CDR1 MGHRA, CDR2 YSYEKL. The CDR3 region has the DNA TGCGCCAGCAGCCAAGAACGCGGCAGGGGGGGACGTGGCTACACCTTC. Its protein is CASSQERGRGGRGYTF.

This chain uses TRBV5-1 with TRBJ1-5; TRBD1 is a possible D gene (6 bases). The germline CDR1 and CDR2 sequences are SGHRS and YFSETQ. The CDR3 runs to 14 residues. V lost 5 bases, J lost 3 bases, and 12 bases lay in between. The CDR3 reads CASSKDSTNQPQHF. The CDR3 coding sequence is TGCGCCAGCAGTAAGGACAGTACCAATCAGCCCCAGCATTTT.

This clonotype was detected many times. The chain has TRBV13 and TRBJ2-5, with TRBD1 matching over 7 bases. There are 11 residues in the CDR3. V was pared by 5 bases and J by 11 bases, with 5 bases of the junction left unmatched. Germline CDR1 PRHDT, CDR2 FYEKMQ (reference sequence). The CDR3, as DNA: TGTGCCAGCAGCCAGGGGGAAGAGCAGTACTTC. Translation gives CASSQGEEQYF.

The rearrangement joins TRBV10-3 to TRBJ2-7, with 11 positions matching TRBD2. With 6 bases clipped from V and 5 bases from J, the junction kept 6 bases outside the gene matches. CDR1 and CDR2 (germline): ENHRY, SYGVKD. The CDR3 consists of 14 residues. CDR3 sequence: CAISTSGGQHEQYF. The CDR3, as DNA: TGTGCCATCAGCACTAGCGGGGGCCAACACGAGCAGTACTTC.

The chain is built from TRBV25-1 and TRBJ1-3; TRBD1 is a possible D gene (6 bases). V was pared by 8 bases and J by 12 bases, with 26 bases between. CDR1 and CDR2 from the germline V gene are MGHDK and SYGVNS. The CDR3 is 15 residues long. The CDR3 region is CASLPGDRPPDSIYF. Written as DNA, the CDR3 is TGTGCCAGCTTACCGGGCGACAGGCCCCCTGACAGCATATATTTT.

The chain links TRBV20-1 to TRBJ1-1, with 7 bases lining up with TRBD1. V was clipped by 6 bases and J by 6 bases; unmatched bases: 13. CDR3 length equals 14 residues. Germline V gene sequence: CDR1 DFQATT, CDR2 SNEGSKA (reference sequence). DNA for the CDR3: TGCAGTGCCGACAAAGCGGAGGGGGCCGCTGAAGCTTTCTTT. Its translation is CSADKAEGAAEAFF.

This clonotype was detected only a few times. A junction boundary mismatches the germline segment, possibly from a read error. V usage is TRBV12-3 or TRBV12-4 and J usage is TRBJ2-5, with 8 bases fitting TRBD1. CDR3 length: 14 amino acids. The CDR3 reads CASSLGQEQETQYF. The CDR3 bases are TGCGCCAGCAGCTTGGGACAGGAGCAAGAGACCCAGTACTTC.

This clonotype was counted many times. This chain connects TRBV29-1 to TRBJ2-1; D gene uncertain. The length of the CDR3 is 9 residues. Germline CDR1 reads SQVTM; CDR2 reads ANQGSEA. Trimming stripped 3 bases from V and 8 bases from J, with 2 bases between. The CDR3 reads CSVDDEQFF. The DNA for the CDR3 is TGCAGCGTTGATGATGAGCAGTTCTTC.

This clonotype was counted between two and nine times. This rearrangement joins TRBV6-5 to TRBJ1-2, with 9 positions matching TRBD1. V trimming: 6 bases; J trimming: 6 bases; junction bases outside the gene matches: 17. The CDR3 has 17 amino acids. The germline gives CDR1 MNHEY, CDR2 SVGAGI. CDR3 in amino acids: CASSWSGTGRLLDGYTF. The DNA for the CDR3 is TGTGCCAGCAGCTGGTCCGGGACAGGGCGACTTTTGGATGGCTACACCTTC.

V gene TRBV28 combines with J gene TRBJ2-7; D is perhaps TRBD1 or TRBD2 (5 bases each). The CDR3 consists of 15 residues. V dropped 8 bases and J dropped 0 bases, with 17 bases sitting between them. Germline CDR1 MDHEN, CDR2 SYDVKM. This CDR3 is CASGPGQAGSYEQYF. The CDR3 DNA sequence: TGTGCCAGCGGCCCGGGGCAGGCCGGCTCCTACGAGCAGTACTTC.

A few counts support this clonotype. V usage is TRBV20-1 and J usage is TRBJ2-7, with 9 nucleotides matching TRBD1. Trimming at V came to 1 base and at J to 1 base, leaving 5 bases not matched to a gene. In germline, CDR1 is DFQATT, CDR2 SNEGSKA (reference sequence). The CDR3 totals 15 residues. CDR3 sequence: CSARVTGGLSYEQYF. CDR3 bases: TGCAGTGCTAGAGTCACAGGGGGCCTGTCCTACGAGCAGTACTTC.

The chain carries TRBV24-1 and TRBJ2-5; D gene uncertain. The CDR3 totals 12 residues. Germline CDR1 is KGHDR and CDR2 is SFDVKD. V was shortened by 0 bases and J by 4 bases, with 2 bases between the two germline ends. The chain's CDR3 is CATSDLAETQYF. CDR3 nucleotide sequence: TGTGCCACCAGTGATTTGGCAGAGACCCAGTACTTC.

The rearrangement links TRBV6-2 or TRBV6-3 to TRBJ2-7; TRBD1 is a possible D gene (6 bases). V lost 8 bases to trimming and J lost 0 bases, with 17 bases between them. The germline V gene encodes CDR1 MNHEY and CDR2 SVGEGT. This CDR3 comprises 15 residues. CDR3 loop: CASFDRDTGSYEQYF. Written as DNA, the CDR3 is TGTGCCAGCTTCGACCGGGACACCGGCTCCTACGAGCAGTACTTC.

This clonotype has a handful of counts. The chain uses TRBV7-9 and TRBJ1-4; TRBD1 matches 7 bases. J lost 5 bases, V lost 4 bases, and 13 bases had no gene match. This CDR3 is built from 17 residues. CDR1 is SEHNR, CDR2 FQNEAQ, per germline (reference sequence). The CDR3 coding sequence is TGTGCCAGCAGCTCCACCGGTGGAGGGGGCGGCAATGAAAAACTGTTTTTT. It encodes CASSSTGGGGGNEKLFF.

The V call is TRBV6-6, the J call TRBJ1-2; D perhaps matches TRBD1 (6 bases). Germline CDR1 MNHNY, CDR2 SVGAGI (reference sequence). The V gene lost 10 bases and the J gene lost 4 bases, with 16 bases spanning the gap. The CDR3 is made up of 13 amino acids. CDR3 in amino acids: CAIGGATGYGYTF. For the CDR3, the DNA is TGTGCCATCGGGGGGGCTACTGGCTATGGCTACACCTTC.

V gene TRBV19 combines with J gene TRBJ1-5; D gene ambiguous. The germline V gene has CDR1 LNHDA and CDR2 SQIVND (reference sequence). V was pared by 7 bases and J by 5 bases, with 12 bases between. The CDR3 extends over 13 amino acids. The CDR3 DNA sequence: TGTGCCAGTACCTCTGGTGGGTATCAGCCCCAGCATTTT. As protein: CASTSGGYQPQHF. The full variable domain, completed using reference TRBV19 and TRBJ1-5, is DGGITQSPKYLFRKEGQNVTLSCEQNLNHDAMYWYRQDPGQGLRLIYYSQIVNDFQKGDIAEGYSVSREKKESFPLTVTSAQKNPTAFYLCASTSGGYQPQHFGDGTRLSIL.

The chain combines TRBV20-1 with TRBJ2-7; D is possibly TRBD1 (6 bases). Germline V gives CDR1 DFQATT, CDR2 SNEGSKA (reference sequence). The germline V and J ends were trimmed by 5 bases and 2 bases, with 16 bases remaining between them. The CDR3 runs 14 residues. The CDR3 sequence is CSAVRQGSAYEQYF. The DNA for the CDR3 is TGCAGTGCTGTGCGGCAGGGGAGCGCCTACGAGCAGTACTTC.

This clonotype was counted a few times. This chain connects TRBV29-1 to TRBJ2-5; possibly TRBD1 or TRBD2 for D (5 bases each). This CDR3 spans 14 amino acids. V lost 7 bases and J 4 bases, leaving 19 bases between the germline ends. The germline V gene has CDR1 SQVTM and CDR2 ANQGSEA. CDR3: CSARGAIPSETQYF. The CDR3 region has the DNA TGCAGCGCACGAGGGGCCATTCCTTCAGAGACCCAGTACTTC.